This TCR beta chain emerged from a study of OX40 agonist ivuxolimab in advanced cancers. For the study in its entirety: The costimulatory receptor OX40 (CD134) was targeted by ivuxolimab, a fully human IgG2 agonistic monoclonal antibody. Intravenous ivuxolimab was administered to patients every 2 weeks at six dose levels: 0.01, 0.1, 0.3, 1.5, 3 and 10 mg/kg. In the dose-escalation cohort, roughly four fifths of patients were male, and the mean age was roughly 60 years, with a range of 23 to 79. Peripheral TCRbeta sequencing was intended to test whether TCR sequence diversity was altered and clonal T-cell expansion was caused by ivuxolimab. Prior anti-PD-1, anti-PD-L1 or anti-CTLA-4 therapy was permitted, and about two fifths of dose-escalation patients had received checkpoint inhibitors. Partial responses occurred in three dose-escalation patients: two with cutaneous melanoma and one with hepatocellular carcinoma. Among the 50 to 55 dose-escalation patients, around 20 had hepatocellular carcinoma, roughly 15 melanoma, 9 renal cell carcinoma and 9 head and neck cancer. The monotherapy dose-escalation portion (N ≈ 52 patients) of the phase I ivuxolimab trial is reported in the paper. What the work shows at the level of the full study, not this receptor alone: Low levels of normalized T-cell clonal expansion were also seen in some patients who did not respond. Clonal expansion of both CD4+ and CD8+ blood T cells was observed from baseline to week 6 at doses 0.1 to 3.0 mg/kg. After ivuxolimab, CD8+ T cells had more expanded clones than CD4+ T cells on average. Which antigens the clonally expanded peripheral T cells were specific for was not determined. In the 0.1-3.0 mg/kg groups, partial responders were among the patients with the lowest normalized peripheral clonal expansion, particularly in CD8+ T cells.

To sequence the TCRbeta CDR3 region, genomic DNA was isolated from the sorted cells. TCRbeta CDR3 regions were sequenced using the immunoSEQ Assay. Here the immuneACCESS table is served through TCRdb, limited to in-frame sequences with V and J called. Missing clones are a known gap in these copies; in checked studies unresolved V genes cover under half, and the rest lacks a known reason. The sample table records more than 50,000 clones; about 90% of these occur just once. The top ten clones comprise around 1.9% of the sample. The CDR3 covers 15 residues, taking in both the cysteine and the phenylalanine. Just the 45-base CDR3 DNA is kept, in frame starting at base 1. CDR1 and CDR2, per the germline V gene, are SGDLS and YYNGEE. Cut back by 6 bases and 1 base, the V and J ends lie 17 bases apart. On this clone: Its cognate antigen has yet to be identified. Per-base qualities were not stored, and no clone one base away is much larger.

The trial excluded patients who had a history of autoimmune disease or were on systemic immunosuppression. In every dose cohort, peripheral blood was drawn for TCR sequencing at baseline, cycle 4 day 1, and cycle 7 day 1. The samples were taken from a phase I, first-in-human, multicenter, open-label dose-escalation trial of ivuxolimab. Adults with locally advanced or metastatic head and neck squamous cell, hepatocellular, melanoma or renal cell carcinoma were enrolled in the trial. Before TCR sequencing, CD4+ and CD8+ T cells were separately sorted from peripheral blood. Sequencing used CD4+ or CD8+ T cells sorted from blood, obtained in a trial of the OX40 agonist ivuxolimab. This sequence originates from an adult with an advanced solid tumor such as melanoma, head and neck, liver or kidney cancer. The V and J genes are TRBV9 and TRBJ2-7, and TRBD1 may be the D gene, going by 7 matching bases. DNA sequence: TGTGCCAGCAACAACGGACAGGCGGGATCCTACGAGCAGTACTTC. This is translated as CASNNGQAGSYEQYF.